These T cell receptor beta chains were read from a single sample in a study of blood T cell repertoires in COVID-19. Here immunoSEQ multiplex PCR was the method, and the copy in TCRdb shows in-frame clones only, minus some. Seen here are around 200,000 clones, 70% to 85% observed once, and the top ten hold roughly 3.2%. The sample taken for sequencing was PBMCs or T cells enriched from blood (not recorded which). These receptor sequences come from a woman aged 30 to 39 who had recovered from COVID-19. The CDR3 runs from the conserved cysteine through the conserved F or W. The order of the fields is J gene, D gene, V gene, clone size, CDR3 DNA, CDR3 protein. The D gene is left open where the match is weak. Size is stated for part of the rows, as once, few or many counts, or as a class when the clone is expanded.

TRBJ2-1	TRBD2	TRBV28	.	TGTGCCGGAGGCGGGAGGTCTATCTATGAGCAGTTCTTC	CAGGGRSIYEQFF
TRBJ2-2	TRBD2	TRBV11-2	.	TGTGCCAGCAGCTCCCGACTAGCGGGGGCCGCGAACACCGGGGAGCTGTTTTTT	CASSSRLAGAANTGELFF
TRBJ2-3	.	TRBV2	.	TGTGCCAGCAGTGGAGGGTTAGCGGTTCTAGATACGCAGTATTTT	CASSGGLAVLDTQYF
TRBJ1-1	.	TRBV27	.	TGTGCCAGCAGGTCCGGGAACACTGAAGCTTTCTTT	CASRSGNTEAFF
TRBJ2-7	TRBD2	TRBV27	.	TGTGCCAGCAGTCCGATCGGGACTAGCTACGAGCAGTACTTC	CASSPIGTSYEQYF
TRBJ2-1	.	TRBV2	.	TGTGCCAGCAGTATCCTCAATGAGCAGTTCTTC	CASSILNEQFF
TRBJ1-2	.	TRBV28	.	TGTGCCAGCAGCTACTCCTATGGCTACACCTTC	CASSYSYGYTF
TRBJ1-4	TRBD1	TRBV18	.	TGTGCCAGCTCACCGACAGGGGGCCCACGGGAAAAACTGTTTTTT	CASSPTGGPREKLFF
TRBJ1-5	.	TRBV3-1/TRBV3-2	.	TGTGCCAGCAGCCAAGATGGCGGGGGCGGCTTCCAGCCCCAGCATTTT	CASSQDGGGGFQPQHF
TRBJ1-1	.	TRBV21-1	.	TGTGCCAGCAGCAACAGAACCCGGGCAGGGCAAACTGAAGCTTTCTTT	CASSNRTRAGQTEAFF
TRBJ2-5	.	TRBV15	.	TGTGCCACCAGCCGCCTCGGGGACTCGCTCCCGGGGGCCCAGTACTTC	CATSRLGDSLPGAQYF
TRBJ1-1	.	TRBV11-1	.	TGTGCCAGCAGCTTAGCGGTTATGGGGCTTGGATTGAACACTGAAGCTTTCTTT	CASSLAVMGLGLNTEAFF
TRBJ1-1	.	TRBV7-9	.	TGTGCCATCCCGGGAGGACCCACCATGAACACTGAAGCTTTCTTT	CAIPGGPTMNTEAFF
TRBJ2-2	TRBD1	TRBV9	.	TGTGCCAGTGAGGACAGGGGTAGCACCGGGGAGCTGTTTTTT	CASEDRGSTGELFF
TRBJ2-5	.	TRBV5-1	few	TGCGCCAGCAGCTCGCTTCCGGGACTTAAAGAGACCCAGTACTTC	CASSSLPGLKETQYF
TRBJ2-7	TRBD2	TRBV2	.	TGTGCCAGCAGGAGGGCTAGCGGAGGAGGCGAGCAGTACTTC	CASRRASGGGEQYF